Listed below are T cell receptor beta chains from one sample, sequenced in a study of blood T cell repertoires in COVID-19. Using immunoSEQ multiplex PCR, the repertoire was profiled, and TCRdb retains in-frame clones only, with some absent. This table has approximately 220,000 clones, nearly 90% appearing once. The sample was PBMCs or T cells enriched from blood (not recorded which). The receptors come from a man aged 25 to 45 who had been exposed to COVID-19. The CDR3 runs from the conserved cysteine through the conserved F or W. D genes are given only for firm matches. Rows give clone size only sometimes, using once, few, many, or a class for an expanded clone.

V gene	clone size	D gene	J gene	CDR3 length	CDR3 protein	CDR3 DNA
TRBV3-1/TRBV3-2	-	-	TRBJ1-6	16	CASSQGAEAGNSPLHF	TGTGCCAGCAGCCAAGGAGCCGAGGCGGGTAATTCACCCCTCCACTTT
TRBV11-2	-	TRBD1	TRBJ1-5	15	CASSSGTGGYQPQHF	TGTGCCAGCAGCTCCGGGACAGGTGGATATCAGCCCCAGCATTTT
TRBV5-6	-	TRBD1	TRBJ1-2	18	CASSPPSGTGGAGYGYTF	TGTGCCAGCAGCCCCCCCTCCGGGACAGGGGGCGCGGGCTATGGCTACACCTTC
TRBV19	once	-	TRBJ1-6	13	CASAFRGNSPLHF	TGTGCCAGTGCCTTCCGGGGAAATTCACCCCTCCACTTT
TRBV4-1	-	-	TRBJ1-2	15	CASSEAPKAGGLSAF	TGCGCCAGCAGCGAAGCCCCGAAGGCCGGCGGACTTAGTGCCTTC
TRBV10-2	-	TRBD2	TRBJ2-7	15	CASSESIAGVYEQYF	TGCGCCAGCAGTGAGTCAATAGCGGGGGTCTACGAGCAGTACTTC
TRBV2	-	TRBD1	TRBJ2-1	17	CASHIGTGRGPNNEQFF	TGTGCCAGCCACATAGGGACAGGTCGTGGCCCCAATAATGAGCAGTTCTTC
TRBV5-1	-	-	TRBJ2-7	17	CASSLRGGSSTFDEQYF	TGCGCCAGCAGCTTGAGGGGTGGGTCCTCAACGTTCGACGAGCAGTACTTC
TRBV7-9	-	TRBD2	TRBJ2-2	16	CASSFRAGVDTGELFF	TGTGCCAGCAGCTTTCGGGCGGGGGTTGACACCGGGGAGCTGTTTTTT
TRBV3-1/TRBV3-2	-	-	TRBJ1-5	16	CASSQAGGVSNQPQHF	TGTGCCAGCAGCCAAGCAGGAGGGGTGAGCAATCAGCCCCAGCATTTT
TRBV25-1	-	TRBD2	TRBJ2-5	15	CASSEFSGGQETQYF	TGTGCCAGCAGTGAATTTAGCGGGGGGCAAGAGACCCAGTACTTC
TRBV4-1	-	-	TRBJ1-1	15	CASSPRAGGDTEAFF	TGCGCCAGCAGCCCACGAGCTGGGGGCGACACTGAAGCTTTCTTT
TRBV6-5	-	-	TRBJ2-2	13	CASRGTNTGELFF	TGTGCCAGCCGGGGGACGAACACCGGGGAGCTGTTTTTT
TRBV29-1	-	-	TRBJ1-3	14	CSVGGRSSGNTIYF	TGCAGCGTTGGTGGCCGAAGCTCTGGAAACACCATATATTTT
TRBV29-1	-	-	TRBJ1-1	17	CSVEALLQGHWNTEAFF	TGCAGCGTTGAAGCTCTCCTTCAGGGGCATTGGAACACTGAAGCTTTCTTT
TRBV7-8	-	TRBD2	TRBJ2-7	15	CASSVISGFSYEQYF	TGTGCCAGCAGCGTAATTAGCGGGTTCTCCTACGAGCAGTACTTC
TRBV10-3	-	-	TRBJ1-6	16	CAISESTSSYNSPLHF	TGTGCCATCAGTGAGTCGACTAGCTCCTATAATTCACCCCTCCACTTT
TRBV5-4	-	-	TRBJ2-1	13	CASSFRGSNEQFF	TGTGCCAGCAGCTTTCGGGGTAGCAATGAGCAGTTCTTC